This TCR beta chain was sequenced in a study of T cell changes during pregnancy in multiple sclerosis. Trimming removed 5 bases at V and 3 bases at J, with 14 bases between. CDR1 is SGHRS, CDR2 YFSETQ, per germline. This CDR3 contains 14 residues. Using immunoSEQ multiplex PCR, the repertoire was profiled, and TCRdb retains in-frame clones only, with some absent. The sample records 75,000 to 80,000 clones, approximately 94% being singletons. Sequenced material: peripheral blood, taken after pregnancy. The receptor was isolated from a female donor in good health, enrolled as a control in a pregnancy study. J is TRBJ2-5 and V is TRBV5-1; D might be TRBD2 (5 bases). The CDR3 spells CASRRDTGEETQYF. The CDR3 nucleotides are TGCGCCAGCAGGAGGGATACGGGTGAAGAGACCCAGTACTTC.